Listed here are 18 T cell receptor beta chains from one sample, sequenced in a study of long-term antiretroviral therapy in people with HIV. The libraries were made with immunoSEQ v3.0 at survey level. Data came from immunoSEQ multiplex PCR; TCRdb stores just in-frame clones and leaves some out. Of roughly 25,000 clones listed, over 75% are singletons. The material sequenced was unsorted PBMCs, taken 1.1 years before starting antiretroviral therapy. These receptors all come from a woman in her twenties or thirties with HIV.

The rearrangement uses TRBV12-5 and TRBJ2-5; tentatively, D is TRBD2 (5 bases). The CDR3 covers 14 residues. The V end lost 4 bases, the J end lost 2 bases, and 11 bases lay between the germline ends. The V gene's germline CDR1 is LGHNT and CDR2 FRNRAP. The CDR3 loop reads CASGSRTSQETQYF. The DNA of the CDR3 is TGTGCTAGTGGTTCGAGGACTTCGCAAGAGACCCAGTACTTC.

The rearrangement uses TRBV9 and TRBJ1-2; D remains unclear. There are 10 residues in the CDR3. The germline gives CDR1 SGDLS, CDR2 YYNGEE. V lost 7 bases and J lost 6, with 7 bases in between. CDR3 amino acids: CASDKHGYTF. The CDR3 DNA sequence: TGTGCCAGCGATAAACATGGCTACACCTTC. Looking up the rest from reference TRBV9 and TRBJ1-2 gives the full variable domain: DSGVTQTPKHLITATGQRVTLRCSPRSGDLSVYWYQQSLDQGLQFLIQYYNGEERAKGNILERFSAQQFPDLHSELNLSSLELGDSALYFCASDKHGYTFGSGTRLTVV.

The V gene is TRBV25-1, the J gene TRBJ2-5; perhaps D is TRBD1 or TRBD2 (5 bases each). V lost 3 bases, J lost 2 bases, and 10 bases lay in between. CDR1 and CDR2 from the germline V gene are MGHDK and SYGVNS. The CDR3 consists of 14 residues. DNA of the CDR3: TGTGCCAGCAGTGAGTCCTGGGGGCAAGAGACCCAGTACTTC. Translation gives CASSESWGQETQYF.

The chain combines TRBV2 with TRBJ1-6; a weak D match, TRBD1 (5 bases). V was pared by 8 bases and J by 13 bases, with 18 bases between. From germline, CDR1 is SNHLY and CDR2 FYNNEI. This CDR3 spans 13 amino acids. The CDR3 protein is CASSLPNRNPLHF. CDR3 DNA: TGTGCCAGCTCTTTACCCAACAGGAACCCCCTCCACTTT.

This clone was seen once. The chain combines TRBV18 with TRBJ1-6; TRBD1 matches 12 bases. The CDR3 covers 15 residues. V gave up 4 bases and J gave up 7 bases; unmatched junction bases: 2. Per germline, CDR1 KGHSH and CDR2 LQKENI. The CDR3 region has the DNA TGTGCCAGCTCACGTGGGACAGGGGGCAATTCACCCCTCCACTTT. Translated: CASSRGTGGNSPLHF.

CDR3 nucleotides: TGTGCCAGCAGCTCACGGCAAGACGGCTACACCTTC. This encodes CASSSRQDGYTF. The chain recombines TRBV7-9 with TRBJ1-2, with D unresolved. The CDR3 totals 12 residues. The germline V gene encodes CDR1 SEHNR and CDR2 FQNEAQ (reference sequence). The ends were cut back, 4 bases at V and 8 bases at J, with 11 bases in the middle.

In this sample, this clone turned up a few times. The J gene is TRBJ1-1, the V gene TRBV6-1; the D is unclear. CDR3 length equals 15 residues. Germline CDR1 reads MNHNS; CDR2 reads SASEGT. V dropped 3 bases and J dropped 1 base, with 12 bases sitting between them. For the CDR3, the DNA is TGTGCCAGCAGTGATTCTGGGGAGCCGAACACTGAAGCTTTCTTT. Translation gives CASSDSGEPNTEAFF.

This chain uses TRBV30 with TRBJ2-2; tentative D call: TRBD1 (6 bases). Germline CDR1 GTSNPN, CDR2 SVGIG (reference sequence). The CDR3 length is 18 residues. Trimming removed 3 bases at V and 0 bases at J, with 20 bases between. CDR3 DNA sequence: TGTGCCTGGAGCCGATTCCCGACCGGGACACCGAACACCGGGGAGCTGTTTTTT. Amino acids: CAWSRFPTGTPNTGELFF.

There are a few counts of this clone. The rearrangement joins TRBV5-4 to TRBJ1-2, with 7 nucleotides matching TRBD1. The germline V gene encodes CDR1 SGHNT and CDR2 YYREEE (reference sequence). The CDR3 runs 12 residues. Losses at the gene ends were 4 bases for V and 7 bases for J; bases not matched to a gene: 4. CDR3 loop: CASSDRVGGYTF. The DNA for the CDR3 is TGTGCCAGCAGCGACAGGGTTGGTGGCTACACCTTC. The variable domain in full, completed from reference TRBV5-4 and TRBJ1-2, reads ETGVTQSPTHLIKTRGQQVTLRCSSQSGHNTVSWYQQALGQGPQFIFQYYREEENGRGNFPPRFSGLQFPNYSSELNVNALELDDSALYLCASSDRVGGYTFGSGTRLTVV.

The rearrangement links TRBV11-3 to TRBJ2-5; weak D call: TRBD1 (5 bases). CDR3 length: 15 amino acids. Trimming shortened V by 1 base and J by 1 base, and 10 bases separated the two germline ends. Germline CDR1 reads SGHNT; CDR2 reads YENEEA. CDR3 in DNA: TGTGCCAGCAGCTTAGGTGACAGTGCCCAAGAGACCCAGTACTTC. Translation gives CASSLGDSAQETQYF.

CDR3 bases: TGTGCCAGCAGTGAGGGGGAGGGCCTCCAGCATTTT. Translated: CASSEGEGLQHF. The chain recombines TRBV25-1 with TRBJ1-5; TRBD1 might be the D (5 bases). Germline-derived CDR1 and CDR2 are MGHDK and SYGVNS. V lost 3 bases and J 12 bases, leaving 12 bases between the germline ends. The CDR3 is made up of 12 amino acids.

The V and J genes are TRBV18 and TRBJ2-3; D unresolved. CDR1 is KGHSH, CDR2 LQKENI, per germline. The CDR3 runs 14 residues. V dropped 3 bases and J dropped 4 bases, with 11 bases sitting between them. CDR3 nucleotides: TGTGCCAGCTCACCCACATCTTGGCCAGATACGCAGTATTTT. This codes for CASSPTSWPDTQYF.

The chain uses TRBV27 and TRBJ1-5; 7 positions match TRBD1. Losses at the gene ends were 6 bases for V and 5 bases for J; bases not matched to a gene: 10. This CDR3 spans 15 amino acids. Looked up from germline, CDR1 is MNHEY and CDR2 is SMNVEV (reference sequence). The CDR3 loop reads CASRETGDAHQPQHF. The CDR3 nucleotides read TGTGCCAGCAGGGAAACAGGGGATGCGCATCAGCCCCAGCATTTT.

The gene calls are TRBV27 and TRBJ1-2; 9 nucleotides align to TRBD1. The CDR3 is made up of 15 amino acids. Germline CDR1 and CDR2: MNHEY and SMNVEV (reference sequence). The V and J ends lost 10 bases and 5 bases, in that order; junction bases with no gene match: 14. The CDR3, as DNA: TGTGCCACACGACCCCGGGACAGGGTAAATTATGGCTACACCTTC. As protein: CATRPRDRVNYGYTF.

The J gene is TRBJ1-2, the V gene TRBV4-1; possibly TRBD1 for D (6 bases). The CDR3 is 17 residues long. CDR1 and CDR2 from the germline V gene are MGHRA and YSYEKL. The V end lost 4 bases, the J end lost 4 bases, and 22 bases lay between the germline ends. This CDR3 is CASSPAGAQRFVYGYTF. The DNA for the CDR3 is TGCGCCAGCAGCCCGGCGGGGGCACAGAGGTTTGTCTATGGCTACACCTTC.

This rearrangement joins TRBV5-4 to TRBJ2-1; 9 positions agree with TRBD1. CDR1 is SGHNT, CDR2 YYREEE, per germline (reference sequence). Trimming removed 4 bases from V and 3 bases from J; junction bases left unmatched: 14. The CDR3 contains 18 residues. CDR3 protein: CASSQGQGIGPIYNEQFF. The CDR3 DNA reads TGTGCCAGCAGCCAGGGACAGGGTATTGGACCGATCTACAATGAGCAGTTCTTC.

The chain joins TRBV2 to TRBJ1-6; 7 nucleotides align to TRBD1. CDR1 and CDR2 (germline): SNHLY, FYNNEI. The CDR3 length is 15 residues. V was clipped by 6 bases and J by 6 bases; unmatched bases: 8. In DNA, the CDR3 is TGTGCCAGCAGAAGAAGGGGGCCCGGTAATTCACCCCTCCACTTT. It translates to CASRRRGPGNSPLHF. Based on the CDR3 plus reference TRBV2 and TRBJ1-6, the full variable domain is EPEVTQTPSHQVTQMGQEVILRCVPISNHLYFYWYRQILGQKVEFLVSFYNNEISEKSEIFDDQFSVERPDGSNFTLKIRSTKLEDSAMYFCASRRRGPGNSPLHFGNGTRLTVT.

The CDR3 DNA reads TGTGCCAGCAGTGAAGGACGGGGGAACACTGAAGCTTTCTTT. Its protein is CASSEGRGNTEAFF. The chain joins TRBV2 to TRBJ1-1, with D hard to call. The CDR3 extends over 14 amino acids. V lost 1 base, J lost 1 base, and 7 bases lay in between. The germline CDR1 and CDR2 sequences are SNHLY and FYNNEI.